This T cell receptor beta chain is drawn from a study of shared T cell receptors in the human thymus. Germline loops: CDR1 MRHNA, CDR2 SNTAGT. CDR3 size: 15 residues. Trimming took 2 bases from V and 8 from J; bases not matched to a gene: 8. Some clones are missing from TCRdb's copy, which holds only in-frame ones; the method was immunoSEQ multiplex PCR. This table holds some 400,000 clones, around 93% found once. The material sequenced was thymocytes. The chain employs TRBV6-4 and TRBJ2-2; 7 bases agree with TRBD2. The receptor's source is a human donor. In nucleotides, the CDR3 is TGTGCCAGCAGTGACGGCGGGAGCGGCGGGGGGGAGCTGTTTTTT. Protein sequence: CASSDGGSGGGELFF.